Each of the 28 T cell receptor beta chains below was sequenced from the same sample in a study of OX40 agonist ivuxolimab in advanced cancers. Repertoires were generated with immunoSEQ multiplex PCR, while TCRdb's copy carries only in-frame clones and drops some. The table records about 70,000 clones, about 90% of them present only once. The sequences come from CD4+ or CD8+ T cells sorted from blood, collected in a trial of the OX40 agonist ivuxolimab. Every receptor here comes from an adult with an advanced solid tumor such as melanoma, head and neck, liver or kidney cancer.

In nucleotides, the CDR3 is TGCGCCAGCAGCCTATCTAGCGGGACCAATGAGCAGTTCTTC. Translated, it gives CASSLSSGTNEQFF. The V call is TRBV5-1, the J call TRBJ2-1, with 9 nucleotides matching TRBD2. Germline V gene data show CDR1 as SGHRS and CDR2 as YFSETQ. Germline trimming cut 4 bases from V and 6 bases from J; bases unmatched to any gene: 5. CDR3 length equals 14 residues.

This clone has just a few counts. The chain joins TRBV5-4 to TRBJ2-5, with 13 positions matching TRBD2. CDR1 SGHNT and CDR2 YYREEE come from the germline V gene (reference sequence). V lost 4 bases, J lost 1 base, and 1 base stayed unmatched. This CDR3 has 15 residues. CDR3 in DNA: TGTGCCAGCAGCAGGACTAGCGGGAGCCAAGAGACCCAGTACTTC. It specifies CASSRTSGSQETQYF. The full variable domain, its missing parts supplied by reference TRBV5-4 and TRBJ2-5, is ETGVTQSPTHLIKTRGQQVTLRCSSQSGHNTVSWYQQALGQGPQFIFQYYREEENGRGNFPPRFSGLQFPNYSSELNVNALELDDSALYLCASSRTSGSQETQYFGPGTRLLVL.

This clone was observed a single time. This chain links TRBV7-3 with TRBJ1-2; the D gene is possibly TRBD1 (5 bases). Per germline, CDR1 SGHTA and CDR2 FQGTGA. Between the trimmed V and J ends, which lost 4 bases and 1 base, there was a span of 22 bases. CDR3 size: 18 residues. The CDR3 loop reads CASSSRAISGGFNYGYTF. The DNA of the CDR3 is TGTGCCAGCAGCTCTCGGGCCATCTCGGGGGGTTTTAACTATGGCTACACCTTC.

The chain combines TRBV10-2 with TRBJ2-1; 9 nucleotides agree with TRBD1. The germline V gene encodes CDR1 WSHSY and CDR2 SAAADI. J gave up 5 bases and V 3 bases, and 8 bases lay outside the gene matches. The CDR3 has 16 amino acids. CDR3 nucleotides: TGCGCCAGCAGTGATACGGACAGGGGTGCCCACAATGAGCAGTTCTTC. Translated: CASSDTDRGAHNEQFF.

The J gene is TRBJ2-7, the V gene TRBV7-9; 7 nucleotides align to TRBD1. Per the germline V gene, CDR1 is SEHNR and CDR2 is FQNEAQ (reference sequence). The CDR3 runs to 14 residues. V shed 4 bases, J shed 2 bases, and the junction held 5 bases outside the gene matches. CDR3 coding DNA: TGTGCCAGCAGCTCTTGGACAGGAGCCTACGAGCAGTACTTC. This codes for CASSSWTGAYEQYF.

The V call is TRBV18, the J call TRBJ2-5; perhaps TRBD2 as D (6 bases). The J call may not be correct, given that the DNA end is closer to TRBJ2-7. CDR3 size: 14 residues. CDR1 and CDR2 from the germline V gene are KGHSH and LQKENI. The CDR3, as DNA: TGTGCCAGCTCACCAGGAGGGGCGCACTACGAGCAGTACTTC. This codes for CASSPGGAHYEQYF.

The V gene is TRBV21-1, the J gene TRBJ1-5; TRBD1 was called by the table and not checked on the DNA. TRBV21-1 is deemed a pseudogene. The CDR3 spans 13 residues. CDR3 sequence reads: CASSETENQPQHF. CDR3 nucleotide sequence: TGTGCCAGCAGCGAGACAGAAAATCAGCCCCAGCATTTT.

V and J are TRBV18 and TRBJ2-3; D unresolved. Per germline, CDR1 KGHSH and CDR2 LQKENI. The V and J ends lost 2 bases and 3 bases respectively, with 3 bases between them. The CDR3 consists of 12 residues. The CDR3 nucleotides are TGTGCCAGCTCACCAAGAACAGATACGCAGTATTTT. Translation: CASSPRTDTQYF.

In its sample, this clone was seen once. The CDR3 DNA is TGTGCCAGCAGCCCGGGACAGGGAGGCTACGAGCAGTACTTC. Translated, it gives CASSPGQGGYEQYF. V is TRBV5-8 and J is TRBJ2-7; 9 positions agree with TRBD1. Germline CDR1 and CDR2: SGHTS and YDEGEE. After removal of 4 bases from V and 3 bases from J, the junction contained 5 bases not matched to a gene. This CDR3 has 14 amino acids.

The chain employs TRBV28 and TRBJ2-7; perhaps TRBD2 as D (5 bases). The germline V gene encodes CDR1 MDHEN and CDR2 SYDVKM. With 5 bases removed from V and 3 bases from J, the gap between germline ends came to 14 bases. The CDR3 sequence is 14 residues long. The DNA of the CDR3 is TGTGCCAGCAGTACTAAGCGGAGAAGCTACGAGCAGTACTTC. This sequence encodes CASSTKRRSYEQYF.

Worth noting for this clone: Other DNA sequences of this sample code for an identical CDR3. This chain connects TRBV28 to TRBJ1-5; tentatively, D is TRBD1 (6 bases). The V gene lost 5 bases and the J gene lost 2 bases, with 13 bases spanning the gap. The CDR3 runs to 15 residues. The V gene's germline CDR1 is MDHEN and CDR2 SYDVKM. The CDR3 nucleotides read TGTGCCAGCAGTCCTAGGGGGAGGGGCAATCAGCCCCAGCATTTT. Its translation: CASSPRGRGNQPQHF. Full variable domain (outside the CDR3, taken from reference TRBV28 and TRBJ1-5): DVKVTQSSRYLVKRTGEKVFLECVQDMDHENMFWYRQDPGLGLRLIYFSYDVKMKEKGDIPEGYSVSREKKERFSLILESASTNQTSMYLCASSPRGRGNQPQHFGDGTRLSIL.

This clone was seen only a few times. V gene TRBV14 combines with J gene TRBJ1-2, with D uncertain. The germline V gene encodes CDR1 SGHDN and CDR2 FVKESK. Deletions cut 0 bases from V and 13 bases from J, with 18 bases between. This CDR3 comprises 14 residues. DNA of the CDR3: TGTGCCAGCAGCCAAGATACTAGCCAGCGAACAAGCACCTTC. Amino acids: CASSQDTSQRTSTF.

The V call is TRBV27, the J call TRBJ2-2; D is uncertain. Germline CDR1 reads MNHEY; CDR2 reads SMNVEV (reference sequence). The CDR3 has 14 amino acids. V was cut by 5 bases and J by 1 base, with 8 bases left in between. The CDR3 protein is CASSRRLNTGELFF. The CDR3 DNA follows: TGTGCCAGCAGTCGACGGTTGAACACCGGGGAGCTGTTTTTT.

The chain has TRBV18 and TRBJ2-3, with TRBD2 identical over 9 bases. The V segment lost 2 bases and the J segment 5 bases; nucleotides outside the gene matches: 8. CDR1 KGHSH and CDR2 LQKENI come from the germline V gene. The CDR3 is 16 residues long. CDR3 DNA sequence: TGTGCCAGCTCACCATCCCTAGCGGGGACCCGAGATACGCAGTATTTT. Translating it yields CASSPSLAGTRDTQYF.

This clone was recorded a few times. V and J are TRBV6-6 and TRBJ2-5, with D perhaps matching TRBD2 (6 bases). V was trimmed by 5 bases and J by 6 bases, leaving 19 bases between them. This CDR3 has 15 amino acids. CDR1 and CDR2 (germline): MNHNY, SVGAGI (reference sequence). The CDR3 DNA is TGTGCCAGCAGTGGGGGGTCAGTTCAGAAACAGACCCAGTACTTC. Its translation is CASSGGSVQKQTQYF.

The CDR3, as DNA: TGTGCCAGCAGCCTTCAAGGATCGGGAGAGATGGAGAACACTGAAGCTTTCTTT. This codes for CASSLQGSGEMENTEAFF. J is TRBJ1-1 and V is TRBV11-2; D is unclear. V shed 5 bases and J shed 1 base, with 23 bases lying between them. CDR1 SGHAT and CDR2 FQNNGV come from the germline V gene. The CDR3 contains 18 residues.

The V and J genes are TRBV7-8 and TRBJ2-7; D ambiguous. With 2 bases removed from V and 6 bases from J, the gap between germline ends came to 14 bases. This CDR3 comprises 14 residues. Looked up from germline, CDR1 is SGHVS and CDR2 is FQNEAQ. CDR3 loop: CASSLLWAAGEQYF. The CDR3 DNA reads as TGTGCCAGCAGCTTATTGTGGGCAGCCGGCGAGCAGTACTTC.

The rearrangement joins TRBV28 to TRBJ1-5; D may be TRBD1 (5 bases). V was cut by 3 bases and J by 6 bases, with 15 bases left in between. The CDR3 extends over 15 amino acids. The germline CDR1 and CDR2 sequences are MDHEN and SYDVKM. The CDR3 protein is CASSFAREASQPQHF. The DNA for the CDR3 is TGTGCCAGCAGTTTCGCCAGGGAAGCTAGTCAGCCCCAGCATTTT.

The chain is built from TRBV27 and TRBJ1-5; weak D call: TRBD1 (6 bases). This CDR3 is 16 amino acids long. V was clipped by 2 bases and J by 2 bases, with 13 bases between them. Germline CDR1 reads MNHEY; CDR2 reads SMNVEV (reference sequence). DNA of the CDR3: TGTGCCAGCAGTTTAGCTTGGGGGGCGGGCAATCAGCCCCAGCATTTT. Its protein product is CASSLAWGAGNQPQHF.

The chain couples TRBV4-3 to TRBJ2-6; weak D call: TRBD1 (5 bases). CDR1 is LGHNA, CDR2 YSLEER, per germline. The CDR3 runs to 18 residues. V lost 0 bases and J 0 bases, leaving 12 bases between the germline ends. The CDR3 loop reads CASSQDRQSTSGANVLTF. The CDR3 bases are TGCGCCAGCAGCCAAGACAGACAGTCTACCTCTGGGGCCAACGTCCTGACTTTC.

The CDR3 sequence: CASSVGRAANEKLFF. The DNA for the CDR3 is TGTGCCAGCAGCGTAGGCAGGGCCGCGAATGAAAAACTGTTTTTT. This chain uses TRBV9 with TRBJ1-4; a weak D match, TRBD1 (5 bases). Germline lookup yields CDR1 SGDLS and CDR2 YYNGEE. This CDR3 is built from 15 residues. V was trimmed by 0 bases and J by 5 bases, leaving 11 bases between them. Based on the CDR3 plus reference TRBV9 and TRBJ1-4, the full variable domain is DSGVTQTPKHLITATGQRVTLRCSPRSGDLSVYWYQQSLDQGLQFLIQYYNGEERAKGNILERFSAQQFPDLHSELNLSSLELGDSALYFCASSVGRAANEKLFFGSGTQLSVL.

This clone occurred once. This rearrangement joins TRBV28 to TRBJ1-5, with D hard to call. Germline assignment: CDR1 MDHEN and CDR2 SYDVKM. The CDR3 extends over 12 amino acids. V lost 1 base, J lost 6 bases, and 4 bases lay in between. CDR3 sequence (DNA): TGTGCCAGCAGTTTATTCGGTCAGCCCCAGCATTTT. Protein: CASSLFGQPQHF.

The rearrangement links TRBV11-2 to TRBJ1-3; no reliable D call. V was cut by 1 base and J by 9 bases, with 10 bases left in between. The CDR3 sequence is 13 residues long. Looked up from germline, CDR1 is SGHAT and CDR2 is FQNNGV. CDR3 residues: CASSLGKGGTIYF. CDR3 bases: TGTGCCAGCAGCTTAGGGAAGGGAGGCACCATATATTTT.

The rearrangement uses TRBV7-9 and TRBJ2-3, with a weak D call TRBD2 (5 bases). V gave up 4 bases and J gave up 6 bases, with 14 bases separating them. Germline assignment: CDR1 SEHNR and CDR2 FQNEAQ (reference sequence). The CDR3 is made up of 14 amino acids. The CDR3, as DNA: TGTGCCAGCAGCTCCGTATCGGGGAGCGATACGCAGTATTTT. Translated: CASSSVSGSDTQYF.

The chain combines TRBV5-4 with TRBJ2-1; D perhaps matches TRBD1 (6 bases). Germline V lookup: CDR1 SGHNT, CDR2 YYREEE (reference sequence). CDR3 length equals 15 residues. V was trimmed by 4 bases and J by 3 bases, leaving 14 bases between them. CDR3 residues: CASSGAGALYNEQFF. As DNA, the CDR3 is TGTGCCAGCAGCGGTGCAGGGGCTCTCTACAATGAGCAGTTCTTC. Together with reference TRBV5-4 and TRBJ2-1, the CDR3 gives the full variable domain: ETGVTQSPTHLIKTRGQQVTLRCSSQSGHNTVSWYQQALGQGPQFIFQYYREEENGRGNFPPRFSGLQFPNYSSELNVNALELDDSALYLCASSGAGALYNEQFFGPGTRLTVL.

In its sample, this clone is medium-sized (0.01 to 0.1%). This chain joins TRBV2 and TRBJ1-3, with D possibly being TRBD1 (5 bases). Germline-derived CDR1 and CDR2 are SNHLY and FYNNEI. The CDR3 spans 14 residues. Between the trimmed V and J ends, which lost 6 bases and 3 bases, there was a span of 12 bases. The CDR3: CASRDRGGGNTIYF. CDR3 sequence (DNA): TGTGCCAGCAGGGACCGGGGGGGTGGAAACACCATATATTTT.

The DNA of the CDR3 is TGTGCCAGCTCACATTCCTACGAGCAGTACTTC. This sequence encodes CASSHSYEQYF. The chain links TRBV2 to TRBJ2-7; D is unclear. This CDR3 is 11 amino acids long. Trimming stripped 8 bases from V and 1 base from J, with 6 bases between. CDR1 and CDR2 (germline): SNHLY, FYNNEI.

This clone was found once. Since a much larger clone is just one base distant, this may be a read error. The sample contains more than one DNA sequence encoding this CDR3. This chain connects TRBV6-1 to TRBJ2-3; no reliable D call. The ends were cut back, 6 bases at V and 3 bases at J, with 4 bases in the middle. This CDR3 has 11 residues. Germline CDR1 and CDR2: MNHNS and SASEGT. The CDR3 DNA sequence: TGTGCCAGCAGCCAAACAGATACGCAGTATTTT. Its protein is CASSQTDTQYF.